These 14 T cell receptor beta chains came from one sample sequenced in a study of Ad26.COV2.S vaccination and SARS-CoV-2 variants. This sample's treatment: 19 received Ad26.COV2.S at low or high dose, single or two shots; 5 received placebo; per-sample allocation not given. Specimens were obtained on day 63 following the first vaccine or placebo injection. TCRdb's copy holds only in-frame clones and misses some; the assay was immunoSEQ multiplex PCR. The repertoire holds over 450,000 clones, with nearly 90% as singletons. This specimen was peripheral blood, taken in a trial of Ad26.COV2.S vaccine versus placebo. Receptors originate from a person between 18 and 65 years old who received the Ad26.COV2.S COVID-19 vaccine or a placebo.

V and J are TRBV30 and TRBJ1-1; 9 bases match TRBD1. Germline V gene data show CDR1 as GTSNPN and CDR2 as SVGIG (reference sequence). The trim removed 4 bases at V and 4 bases at J, leaving 10 bases unmatched. The CDR3 is made up of 15 amino acids. CDR3 DNA sequence: TGTGCCTGGATTATAGGGGACAGGGTTGCCACTGAAGCTTTCTTT. This encodes CAWIIGDRVATEAFF.

The J gene is TRBJ2-7, the V gene TRBV15; D gene unclear. This CDR3 region has 13 residues. V was pared by 1 base and J by 3 bases, with 7 bases between. Germline lookup yields CDR1 LNHNV and CDR2 YYDKDF (reference sequence). The CDR3 coding sequence is TGTGCCACCAGCAGAGGGCTGTACTACGAGCAGTACTTC. This sequence encodes CATSRGLYYEQYF.

The sample holds a few counts of this clone. The chain joins TRBV6-5 to TRBJ2-7; no clear D. V was clipped by 0 bases and J by 0 bases, with 12 bases between them. This CDR3 is 16 amino acids long. CDR1 MNHEY and CDR2 SVGAGI come from the germline V gene. This CDR3 reads CASSYSIAAYSYEQYF. CDR3 DNA: TGTGCCAGCAGTTACTCGATCGCCGCATACTCCTACGAGCAGTACTTC.

V gene TRBV2 combines with J gene TRBJ2-3; the match to TRBD2 covers 9 bases. The CDR3 is made up of 16 amino acids. The germline gives CDR1 SNHLY, CDR2 FYNNEI. Trimming removed 2 bases from V and 5 bases from J; junction bases left unmatched: 8. The CDR3 loop is CASSERLAVVGDTQYF. CDR3 sequence (DNA): TGTGCCAGCAGTGAAAGACTAGCGGTTGTTGGAGATACGCAGTATTTT.

This rearrangement joins TRBV7-9 to TRBJ1-4, with D perhaps matching TRBD1 (5 bases). Germline V CDR1 and CDR2: SEHNR, FQNEAQ (reference sequence). Deletions cut 0 bases from V and 8 bases from J, with 13 bases between. The CDR3 spans 15 residues. CDR3 amino acids: CASSLAGLKGEKLFF. Here the CDR3 DNA reads TGTGCCAGCAGCTTAGCGGGCTTAAAGGGGGAAAAACTGTTTTTT.

V gene TRBV2 combines with J gene TRBJ1-4; D unclear. The CDR3 is 14 amino acids. Germline V gene data show CDR1 as SNHLY and CDR2 as FYNNEI. The ends were cut back, 7 bases at V and 0 bases at J, with 9 bases in the middle. The CDR3 DNA follows: TGTGCCAGCATTCCCAGAGCAACTAATGAAAAACTGTTTTTT. Protein: CASIPRATNEKLFF. The full variable domain, its missing parts supplied by reference TRBV2 and TRBJ1-4, is EPEVTQTPSHQVTQMGQEVILRCVPISNHLYFYWYRQILGQKVEFLVSFYNNEISEKSEIFDDQFSVERPDGSNFTLKIRSTKLEDSAMYFCASIPRATNEKLFFGSGTQLSVL.

The rearrangement links TRBV5-1 to TRBJ2-2; 13 bases agree with TRBD2. Germline V CDR1 and CDR2: SGHRS, YFSETQ. The length of the CDR3 is 18 residues. The V gene end was trimmed by 2 bases and the J gene end by 6 bases; junction bases not matched to a gene: 10. The CDR3 region is CASSLFGLAGAMAGELFF. CDR3 nucleotides: TGCGCCAGCAGCTTATTCGGACTAGCGGGAGCCATGGCCGGGGAGCTGTTTTTT. Drawing the rest from reference TRBV5-1 and TRBJ2-2, the complete variable domain is KAGVTQTPRYLIKTRGQQVTLSCSPISGHRSVSWYQQTPGQGLQFLFEYFSETQRNKGNFPGRFSGRQFSNSRSEMNVSTLELGDSALYLCASSLFGLAGAMAGELFFGEGSRLTVL.

V and J are TRBV3-1 (or the pseudogene TRBV3-2) and TRBJ2-5; TRBD2 might be the D (5 bases). In germline, CDR1 is LGHDT, CDR2 YNNKEL (reference sequence). The CDR3 spans 16 residues. The V end was cut by 2 bases, the J end by 5 bases, with 18 bases between. The CDR3 nucleotides read TGTGCCAGCAGCCAAATCCCCCGGCGAGGGTGGGAGACCCAGTACTTC. Residues: CASSQIPRRGWETQYF.

This clone was counted a few times. The chain links TRBV5-1 to TRBJ1-2; D is perhaps TRBD1 (6 bases). The CDR3 has 14 amino acids. With 4 bases removed from V and 2 bases from J, the gap between germline ends came to 12 bases. Germline assignment: CDR1 SGHRS and CDR2 YFSETQ. CDR3 in DNA: TGCGCCAGCAGCAACGGCGGGACAAACTATGGCTACACCTTC. Amino acid sequence: CASSNGGTNYGYTF. The full variable domain, rest sourced from reference TRBV5-1 and TRBJ1-2, is KAGVTQTPRYLIKTRGQQVTLSCSPISGHRSVSWYQQTPGQGLQFLFEYFSETQRNKGNFPGRFSGRQFSNSRSEMNVSTLELGDSALYLCASSNGGTNYGYTFGSGTRLTVV.

This sequence joins TRBV5-8 and TRBJ1-1; tentatively, D is TRBD1 (5 bases). Trimming removed 4 bases at V and 7 bases at J, with 17 bases between. CDR1 SGHTS and CDR2 YDEGEE come from the germline V gene. The CDR3 has 14 residues. Here the CDR3 reads CASSRGPLQDEAFF. CDR3 nucleotides: TGTGCCAGCAGCAGAGGGCCCCTACAGGATGAAGCTTTCTTT.

The chain employs TRBV10-3 and TRBJ2-5; D unclear. CDR1 and CDR2 from the germline V gene are ENHRY and SYGVKD. V was shortened by 3 bases and J by 0 bases, with 11 bases between the two germline ends. The CDR3 contains 15 residues. This CDR3 reads CAISEQRLYQETQYF. The DNA for the CDR3 is TGTGCCATCAGTGAACAGAGACTGTACCAAGAGACCCAGTACTTC.

The genes are TRBV6-5 and TRBJ1-2, with TRBD1 matching 8 bases. This CDR3 contains 16 residues. In germline, CDR1 is MNHEY, CDR2 SVGAGI. Unmatched junction bases numbered 7, after V lost 1 base and J lost 3 bases. CDR3 DNA: TGTGCCAGCAGTTACTTGCAGGGGGCCATCGACTATGGCTACACCTTC. This gives the protein CASSYLQGAIDYGYTF.

The V gene is TRBV7-9, the J gene TRBJ2-1; 7 bases are a match to TRBD2. Germline lookup yields CDR1 SEHNR and CDR2 FQNEAQ (reference sequence). CDR3 size: 15 residues. V shed 2 bases, J shed 8 bases, and the junction held 9 bases outside the gene matches. In DNA, the CDR3 is TGTGCCAGCAGCTTATGGCCTAGCGGTTTTGATGAGCAGTTCTTC. This encodes CASSLWPSGFDEQFF.

The J gene is TRBJ1-2, the V gene TRBV4-1; D not resolved. Deletions cut 5 bases from V and 8 bases from J, with 21 bases between. The length of the CDR3 is 15 residues. From germline, CDR1 is MGHRA and CDR2 YSYEKL. DNA for the CDR3: TGCGCCAGCAGCTCCCTCGTTCAGAGGGTGGGGGGCTACACCTTC. Translating it yields CASSSLVQRVGGYTF.